This T cell receptor beta chain was captured in a study of neurological immune-mediated disorders. Study findings and constraints: Multiple sclerosis patients had less TCR clonal expansion than even healthy controls, unlike HTLV-1-associated myelopathy.

The authors made cDNA by 5'RACE with 10-nucleotide random UMIs. TCRdb reprocessed the 5' RACE reads with MiXCR, giving one entry per CDR3 protein. The table shows 100,000 to 150,000 distinct CDR3 sequences, with more than 2.5% occurring only once. PBMCs numbering 2 million and stored at -80 C yielded the unsorted libraries. This clonotype appeared many times. Antigen specificity is unknown. The CDR3 extends over 14 amino acids. The V end was cut by 3 bases, the J end by 3 bases, with 13 bases between. Germline V gene sequence: CDR1 SGHRS, CDR2 YFSETQ. The sequenced sample was PBMCs. This sequence joins TRBV5-1 and TRBJ2-7; tentatively, D is TRBD1 (5 bases). The TCR sequence derives from a woman aged 25 to 39 with multiple sclerosis. In DNA form, the CDR3 reads TGCGCCAGCAGCTACGCAGGGATCCTCTACGAGCAGTACTTC. Protein: CASSYAGILYEQYF.